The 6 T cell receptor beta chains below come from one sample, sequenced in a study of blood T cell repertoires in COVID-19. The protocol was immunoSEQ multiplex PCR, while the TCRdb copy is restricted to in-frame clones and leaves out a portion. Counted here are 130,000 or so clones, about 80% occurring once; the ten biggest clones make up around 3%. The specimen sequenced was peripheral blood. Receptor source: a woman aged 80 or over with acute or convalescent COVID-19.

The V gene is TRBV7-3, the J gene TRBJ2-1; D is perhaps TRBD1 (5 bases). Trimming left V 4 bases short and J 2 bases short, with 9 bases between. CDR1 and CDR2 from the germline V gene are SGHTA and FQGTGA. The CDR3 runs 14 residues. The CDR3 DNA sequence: TGTGCCAGCAGCTCGACAGTGACCTACAATGAGCAGTTCTTC. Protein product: CASSSTVTYNEQFF.

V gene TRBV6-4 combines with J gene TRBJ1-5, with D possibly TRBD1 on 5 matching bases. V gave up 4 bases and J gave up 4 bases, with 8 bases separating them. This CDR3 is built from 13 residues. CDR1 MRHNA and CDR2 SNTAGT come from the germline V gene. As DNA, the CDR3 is TGTGCCAGCAGTGTGGACATGAATCAGCCCCAGCATTTT. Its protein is CASSVDMNQPQHF.

The CDR3 DNA reads as TGTGCCAGCAGCAGGACACGGGGAAACACCATATATTTT. Translated: CASSRTRGNTIYF. The chain joins TRBV6-5 to TRBJ1-3; D might be TRBD1 (5 bases). V was clipped by 6 bases and J by 4 bases, with 10 bases between them. CDR3 length equals 13 residues. Germline values: CDR1 MNHEY, CDR2 SVGAGI.

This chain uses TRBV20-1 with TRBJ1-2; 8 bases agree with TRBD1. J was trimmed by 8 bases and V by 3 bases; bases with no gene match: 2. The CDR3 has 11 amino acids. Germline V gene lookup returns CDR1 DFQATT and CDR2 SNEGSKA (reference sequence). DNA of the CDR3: TGCAGTGCTAGCACAGGGGGAGGCTACACCTTC. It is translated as CSASTGGGYTF.

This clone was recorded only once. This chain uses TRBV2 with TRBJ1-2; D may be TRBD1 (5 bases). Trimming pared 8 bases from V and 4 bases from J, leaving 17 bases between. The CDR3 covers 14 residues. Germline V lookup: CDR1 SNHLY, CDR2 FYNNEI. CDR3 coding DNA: TGTGCCAGCGCCGGTTCAGGGCACGGCTATGGCTACACCTTC. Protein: CASAGSGHGYGYTF.

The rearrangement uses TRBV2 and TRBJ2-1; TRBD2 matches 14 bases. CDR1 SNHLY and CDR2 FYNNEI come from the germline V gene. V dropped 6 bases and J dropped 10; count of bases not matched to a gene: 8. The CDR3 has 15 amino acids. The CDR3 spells CASRKLTSGGDEQFF. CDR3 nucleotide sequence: TGTGCCAGCAGGAAATTGACTAGCGGGGGGGACGAGCAGTTCTTC.